The 15 T cell receptor beta chains in this list originate from one sample, sequenced in a study of shared clonotypes between healthy human individuals. The method was immunoSEQ multiplex PCR; TCRdb's version includes in-frame clones alone and lacks a portion of them. The sample includes about 490,000 clones, 81% of them seen just once. Sequenced sample: PBMCs. The source is a middle-aged woman in good health. Some clones in this sample may be carry-over from other donors' samples.

The rearrangement links TRBV2 to TRBJ2-5, with 11 positions matching TRBD2. CDR1 is SNHLY, CDR2 FYNNEI, per germline. CDR3 length: 15 amino acids. The junction had 5 bases not matched to a gene; V was cut back by 6 bases and J by 2 bases. The CDR3 DNA reads TGTGCCAGCAGAGGGACTAGCGGAGGACAAGAGACCCAGTACTTC. As protein: CASRGTSGGQETQYF.

This clone showed up just once. This likely stems from a read error, as it lies one base from a far larger clone. The rearrangement links TRBV30 to TRBJ2-5; TRBD1 matches at 8 bases. Germline assignment: CDR1 GTSNPN and CDR2 SVGIG (reference sequence). CDR3 size: 15 residues. The CDR3 region has the DNA TGTGCCCGGAGGGGAGGACAGGGTGGGTCAGAGACCCAGTACTTC. This gives the protein CARRGGQGGSETQYF. The full variable domain, completed using reference TRBV30 and TRBJ2-5, is SQTIHQWPATLVQPVGSPLSLECTVEGTSNPNLYWYRQAAGRGLQLLFYSVGIGQISSEVPQNLSASRPQDRQFILSSKKLLLSDSGFYLCARRGGQGGSETQYFGPGTRLLVL.

Notes on this clone: A junction boundary mismatches the germline segment, possibly from a read error. This rearrangement joins TRBV2 to TRBJ1-2; 7 nucleotides agree with TRBD1. CDR3 length equals 18 residues. The germline CDR1 and CDR2 sequences are SNHLY and FYNNEI. CDR3 residues: CASSDPLVKAPVRGGYIF. In DNA, the CDR3 is TGTGCCAGCAGTGACCCCCTCGTGAAGGCGCCCGTCAGGGGGGGCTATATCTTC.

The chain uses TRBV2 and TRBJ1-2, with D perhaps matching TRBD1 (6 bases). V was cut by 0 bases and J by 1 base, with 12 bases left in between. The CDR3 covers 16 residues. CDR1 is SNHLY and CDR2 is FYNNEI in the germline V gene. For the CDR3, the DNA is TGTGCCAGCAGTGAAGCGCGTGGGGACAATAACTATGGCTACACCTTC. Residues: CASSEARGDNNYGYTF.

The chain joins TRBV29-1 to TRBJ2-5; TRBD2 is a possible D gene (5 bases). CDR3 length: 12 residues. Trimming removed 6 bases at V and 4 bases at J, with 12 bases between. Germline CDR1 is SQVTM and CDR2 is ANQGSEA. The CDR3 nucleotides read TGCAGCGTAGTTATTCGGGGAGAGACCCAGTACTTC. Its translation: CSVVIRGETQYF.

In its sample, this clone was seen once. Given a far larger clone just one base away, this is likely a sequencing read error. The chain has TRBV5-1 and TRBJ1-1; D is possibly TRBD1 (6 bases). Between the trimmed V and J ends, which lost 0 bases and 6 bases, there was a span of 9 bases. The V gene's germline CDR1 is SGHRS and CDR2 YFSETQ. There are 13 residues in the CDR3. CDR3 region: CASSLEGGAEAFF. In nucleotides, the CDR3 is TGCGCCAGCAGCTTGGAGGGGGGCGCTGAAGCTTTCTTT.

The chain joins TRBV4-3 to TRBJ1-4; D remains unclear. Germline CDR1 and CDR2: LGHNA and YSLEER. V gave up 0 bases and J gave up 7 bases, with 9 bases separating them. This CDR3 region has 14 residues. The CDR3 region is CASSQELGGEKLFF. CDR3 DNA: TGCGCCAGCAGCCAAGAACTAGGAGGTGAAAAACTGTTTTTT.

This clone was seen only once. The J gene is TRBJ2-4, the V gene TRBV5-4; D is perhaps TRBD1 or TRBD2 (5 bases each). This CDR3 is 14 amino acids long. Per the germline V gene, CDR1 is SGHNT and CDR2 is YYREEE (reference sequence). Trimming cost V 5 bases and J 1 base, with 10 bases left between them. CDR3 loop: CASSGTGAKNIQYF. CDR3 DNA: TGTGCCAGCAGTGGGACGGGGGCCAAAAACATTCAGTACTTC.

This clone was recorded only once. CDR3 sequence reads: CASSPRRGLARSYEQYF. The CDR3 DNA sequence: TGTGCCAGTAGTCCCCGGCGGGGACTAGCGCGCTCCTACGAGCAGTACTTC. This chain joins TRBV19 and TRBJ2-5, with 10 bases matching TRBD2. The tail of the sequence fits TRBJ2-7 better, so the J call may be wrong. Germline assignment: CDR1 LNHDA and CDR2 SQIVND (reference sequence). The CDR3 length is 17 residues.

CDR3 nucleotide sequence: TGTGCCAGTTCTAGCGGGCCGAGCTCCTACGAGCAGTACTTC. As protein: CASSSGPSSYEQYF. The chain couples TRBV19 to TRBJ2-7; TRBD2 matches 8 bases. After removal of 8 bases from V and 0 bases from J, the junction contained 6 bases not matched to a gene. Germline V lookup: CDR1 LNHDA, CDR2 SQIVND (reference sequence). The CDR3 is made up of 14 amino acids.

Concerning this clone: It differs at one base from a far larger clone, so likely a read error. The chain uses TRBV5-1 and TRBJ2-5; D unresolved. The better agreement between TRBJ2-7 and the DNA end casts doubt on the J call. Germline assignment: CDR1 SGHRS and CDR2 YFSETQ. The CDR3 is 14 amino acids. The CDR3 protein is CACSFFGPPYEQYF. CDR3 DNA sequence: TGCGCCTGCAGCTTTTTCGGACCACCTTACGAGCAGTACTTC.

The genes are TRBV7-9 and TRBJ1-1; no clear D. Trimming stripped 2 bases from V and 1 base from J, with 5 bases between. The germline gives CDR1 SEHNR, CDR2 FQNEAQ (reference sequence). The CDR3 runs to 13 residues. The CDR3 nucleotides read TGTGCCAGCAGCTTAAATACGAACACTGAAGCTTTCTTT. Protein product: CASSLNTNTEAFF.

The chain couples TRBV7-2 to TRBJ1-1, with D possibly being TRBD1 (6 bases). The CDR3 totals 16 residues. Trimming stripped 5 bases from V and 2 bases from J, with 18 bases between. The germline V gene has CDR1 SGHTA and CDR2 FQGNSA. CDR3 sequence: CASSQGDTHTNTEAFF. The DNA for the CDR3 is TGTGCCAGCAGCCAAGGGGACACTCACACCAACACTGAAGCTTTCTTT.

Remarks on this clone: One end of the junction fails to match germline, which may point to a read error. This chain connects TRBV5-1 to TRBJ1-5; the D is unclear. Germline V gene data show CDR1 as SGHRS and CDR2 as YFSETQ. This CDR3 region has 15 residues. The CDR3 loop is CASSLAEREDQPQHF. The CDR3, as DNA: TGTGCCAGCAGCTTGGCGGAAAGAGAGGATCAGCCCCAGCATTTT.

The genes are TRBV2 and TRBJ2-3; D remains unclear. This CDR3 region has 16 residues. CDR1 and CDR2 from the germline V gene are SNHLY and FYNNEI. Trimming took 7 bases from V and 0 from J, leaving 17 bases between them. The CDR3 region is CASTDRSTASTDTQYF. The CDR3 nucleotides read TGTGCCAGCACCGATAGGTCTACCGCTAGCACAGATACGCAGTATTTT.